The 17 T cell receptor beta chains listed next were all sequenced from one sample in a study of T cell repertoires in cytomegalovirus infection. TCRdb passed the reads through MiXCR, listing each CDR3 protein once. The data hold a few hundred thousand distinct CDR3 sequences, with 9% to 9.5% observed a single time. The specimen was PBMCs. These receptors were collected from a human donor in good health (CMV status not recorded). Some clones in this sample may be carry-over from other donors' samples.

This clonotype has at least ten counts. The rearrangement uses TRBV7-8 and TRBJ2-1; 9 bases are a match to TRBD1. V lost 5 bases to trimming and J lost 10 bases; unmatched junction nucleotides: 9. The CDR3 loop spans 14 amino acids. In germline, CDR1 is SGHVS, CDR2 FQNEAQ. DNA of the CDR3: TGTGCCAGCAGCCACAGCGGGACAGGGAGGGAGCAGTTCTTC. Translation gives CASSHSGTGREQFF.

This clonotype was found many times. The chain links TRBV7-2 to TRBJ1-2; 8 bases line up with TRBD1. The CDR3 is made up of 17 amino acids. Germline trimming cut 3 bases from V and 6 bases from J; bases unmatched to any gene: 15. CDR1 and CDR2 from the germline V gene are SGHTA and FQGNSA. The CDR3 region has the DNA TGTGCCAGCAGCTTCCCCCCCGGGACAGGCTCTTTCGATGGCTACACCTTC. Translating it yields CASSFPPGTGSFDGYTF.

At least ten counts were recorded for this clonotype. This sequence joins TRBV12-3 or TRBV12-4 and TRBJ1-6; D ambiguous. CDR3 length: 15 amino acids. V shed 6 bases and J shed 2 bases, with 11 bases lying between them. The CDR3 DNA sequence: TGTGCCAGCAGGTTTGGAGAGGCCTATAATTCACCCCTCCACTTT. Encoded protein: CASRFGEAYNSPLHF.

V and J are TRBV12-3 or TRBV12-4 and TRBJ2-2; no clear D gene. This CDR3 spans 14 amino acids. The V end was cut by 3 bases, the J end by 2 bases, with 7 bases between. The DNA for the CDR3 is TGTGCCAGCAGTTTTATGCGAAACACCGGGGAGCTGTTTTTT. Translated, it gives CASSFMRNTGELFF.

The chain links TRBV6-2 or TRBV6-3 to TRBJ2-7, with 7 bases identical to TRBD2. Unmatched junction bases numbered 5, after V lost 0 bases and J lost 0 bases. The CDR3 runs to 16 residues. CDR1 and CDR2 from the germline V gene are MNHEY and SVGEGT. This CDR3 reads CASSYSPSGSSYEQYF. In DNA form, the CDR3 reads TGTGCCAGCAGTTACTCCCCTAGCGGCTCCTCCTACGAGCAGTACTTC.

This clonotype was picked up a small number of times. The chain is built from TRBV19 and TRBJ1-2; 8 nucleotides agree with TRBD1. This CDR3 has 14 residues. Germline lookup yields CDR1 LNHDA and CDR2 SQIVND (reference sequence). After removal of 6 bases from V and 3 bases from J, the junction contained 6 bases not matched to a gene. The CDR3 protein is CASSQGQGDYGYTF. The CDR3 DNA reads as TGTGCCAGTAGCCAAGGACAGGGTGACTATGGCTACACCTTC.

The V call is TRBV20-1, the J call TRBJ2-1; D unclear. The CDR3 loop spans 14 amino acids. Germline V CDR1 and CDR2: DFQATT, SNEGSKA (reference sequence). V was trimmed by 0 bases and J by 0 bases, leaving 6 bases between them. For the CDR3, the DNA is TGCAGTGCTAGAGATAGAGGCTCCTACAATGAGCAGTTCTTC. Protein product: CSARDRGSYNEQFF.

For this clonotype: A much more abundant neighbour one base away suggests this may be a read error. The V and J genes are TRBV29-1 and TRBJ2-1; TRBD2 matches at 9 bases. The CDR3 totals 20 residues. The trim removed 0 bases at V and 0 bases at J, leaving 15 bases unmatched. Germline CDR1 reads SQVTM; CDR2 reads ANQGSEA. CDR3 loop: CSVEDPLECSGRGSYNEQFF. CDR3 bases: TGCAGCGTTGAAGATCCCCTTGAGTGTAGCGGGAGAGGCTCCTACAATGAGCAGTTCTTC.

J is TRBJ1-1 and V is TRBV7-6, with D hard to call. The CDR3 runs 12 residues. CDR1 is SGHVS, CDR2 FNYEAQ, per germline. The V end was cut by 7 bases, the J end by 5 bases, with 11 bases between. The CDR3 spells CASTGGGTEAFF. CDR3 in DNA: TGTGCCAGCACCGGCGGAGGGACTGAAGCTTTCTTT. The full variable domain, rest sourced from reference TRBV7-6 and TRBJ1-1, is GAGVSQSPRYKVTKRGQDVALRCDPISGHVSLYWYRQALGQGPEFLTYFNYEAQQDKSGLPNDRFSAERPEGSISTLTIQRTEQRDSAMYRCASTGGGTEAFFGQGTRLTVV.

This clonotype was detected many times. DNA for the CDR3: TGTGCCAGCAGCTTGAGACAGATTAATTCACCCCTCCACTTT. Encoded protein: CASSLRQINSPLHF. The rearrangement links TRBV7-2 to TRBJ1-6; D is possibly TRBD1 (5 bases). Germline CDR1 SGHTA, CDR2 FQGNSA. The ends were cut back, 3 bases at V and 6 bases at J, with 9 bases in the middle. The length of the CDR3 is 14 residues. Combining the CDR3 with reference TRBV7-2 and TRBJ1-6 gives the whole variable domain GAGVSQSPSNKVTEKGKDVELRCDPISGHTALYWYRQSLGQGLEFLIYFQGNSAPDKSGLPSDRFSAERTGGSVSTLTIQRTQQEDSAVYLCASSLRQINSPLHFGNGTRLTVT.

This clonotype was recorded a few times. This rearrangement joins TRBV7-9 to TRBJ1-5; D uncertain. Trimming cost V 5 bases and J 6 bases, with 11 bases left between them. This CDR3 is built from 13 residues. Germline V CDR1 and CDR2: SEHNR, FQNEAQ (reference sequence). This CDR3 reads CASSPGGIQPQHF. The CDR3 DNA reads TGTGCCAGCAGCCCGGGCGGGATTCAGCCCCAGCATTTT.

This clonotype was seen a few times. The chain links TRBV6-2 or TRBV6-3 to TRBJ1-4, with a weak D call TRBD1 (6 bases). This CDR3 has 14 residues. Trimming left V 5 bases short and J 8 bases short, with 15 bases between. CDR1 is MNHEY and CDR2 is SVGEGT in the germline V gene. CDR3: CASSQGSPSEKLFF. As DNA, the CDR3 is TGTGCCAGCAGTCAGGGGAGTCCGAGCGAAAAACTGTTTTTT.

The chain couples TRBV12-3 or TRBV12-4 to TRBJ2-3; 7 bases are a match to TRBD2. V was clipped by 10 bases and J by 5 bases; unmatched bases: 12. The CDR3 has 14 residues. The CDR3 sequence is CATTLGGRGDTQYF. CDR3 in DNA: TGTGCCACCACCTTGGGAGGGAGGGGAGATACGCAGTATTTT.

V usage is TRBV19 and J usage is TRBJ1-5; D possibly corresponds to TRBD1 (6 bases). CDR1 and CDR2 from the germline V gene are LNHDA and SQIVND (reference sequence). Trimming stripped 6 bases from V and 0 bases from J, with 21 bases between. This CDR3 spans 18 amino acids. The CDR3 protein is CASRTKEGGRISNQPQHF. CDR3 nucleotide sequence: TGTGCCAGTAGAACGAAGGAGGGGGGCAGAATTAGCAATCAGCCCCAGCATTTT.

On this clonotype: This may be a read error, as it is one base from a much larger clone. V and J are TRBV7-2 and TRBJ2-2; 8 nucleotides match TRBD2. This CDR3 comprises 15 residues. Germline V CDR1 and CDR2: SGHTA, FQGNSA. The trim removed 1 base at V and 7 bases at J, leaving 5 bases unmatched. CDR3 in amino acids: CASSLGGGYIGELFF. CDR3 DNA sequence: TGTGCCAGCAGCTTAGGCGGGGGGTACATCGGGGAGCTGTTTTTT.

This clonotype was observed a few times. The chain couples TRBV7-2 to TRBJ2-1; D unclear. CDR1 SGHTA and CDR2 FQGNSA come from the germline V gene. With 1 base removed from V and 3 bases from J, the gap between germline ends came to 10 bases. This CDR3 comprises 15 residues. CDR3 residues: CASSLGSQFYNEQFF. The CDR3, as DNA: TGTGCCAGCAGCTTAGGGTCGCAGTTCTACAATGAGCAGTTCTTC.

The chain links TRBV7-6 to TRBJ2-2; D unclear. Germline assignment: CDR1 SGHVS and CDR2 FNYEAQ. V dropped 1 base and J dropped 2 bases, with 5 bases sitting between them. CDR3 length: 14 residues. CDR3 in DNA: TGTGCCAGCAGCTTAGGACACAACACCGGGGAGCTGTTTTTT. Encoded protein: CASSLGHNTGELFF.